The T cell receptor beta chain described here comes from a study of identical twins. The germline CDR1 and CDR2 sequences are SEHNR and FQNEAQ (reference sequence). CDR3 size: 14 residues. Trimming took 2 bases from V and 2 from J, leaving 9 bases between them. As to this clonotype: Its antigen is as yet unknown.

Healthy Caucasians, and only they, were the donors. cDNA carried unique molecular identifiers, and a universal primer site was added by template switching. TCRdb recomputed calls from the 5' RACE reads with MiXCR, one row per CDR3 protein. The sample lists 1.5 million or so distinct CDR3 sequences, around a third occurring once. Study conclusions and caveats: Out-of-frame alpha sequences that twins shared showed excess low generation probability. Weaker excess sharing between twins was seen in beta out-of-frame sequences.

Sequenced input: cord blood. The chain has TRBV7-9 and TRBJ1-1, with D maybe TRBD1 (6 bases). This clonotype originated in a newborn girl in good health. In DNA form, the CDR3 reads TGTGCCAGCAGCTTATGGGACACAAACACTGAAGCTTTCTTT. Its protein is CASSLWDTNTEAFF.